This note documents a single TCR beta chain sequence. Its antigen is as yet unknown. These data belong to a study of T cell responses to AZD1222 COVID-19 vaccine. Overall study findings and caveats: None of the repertoires were sampled until the peak T cell response had passed.

Trimming left V 2 bases short and J 0 bases short, with 11 bases between. Germline CDR1 and CDR2: SGHDN and FVKESK. The CDR3 totals 16 residues. The repertoire was sequenced with immunoSEQ multiplex PCR; TCRdb's copy has only in-frame clones and lacks some. The repertoire has about 110,000 clones, around nine tenths of them found once; the top ten carry approximately 22%. The sequences come from peripheral blood, collected on day 0 of AZD1222 vaccination. The chain has TRBV14 and TRBJ2-1, with D perhaps TRBD1 (5 bases). The origin of this receptor is an adult in good health. CDR3 bases: TGTGCCAGCAGCCAATTTAGGGGAAGCTCCTACAATGAGCAGTTCTTC. Translating gives CASSQFRGSSYNEQFF.